There are many counts of the clone carrying this T cell receptor (beta chain). Its specificity is unknown. One entry per CDR3 protein, called by TCRdb with MiXCR from the 5' RACE reads. The top ten clones hold less than 2% of a sample with roughly 630,000 distinct CDR3 sequences, 7% to 7.5% of them seen once. The sample is drawn from a study of identical twins. Looked up from germline, CDR1 is SGHVS and CDR2 is FQNEAQ. CDR3 length equals 16 residues. V was trimmed by 1 base and J by 2 bases, leaving 13 bases between them. Study results and limitations: Twin pairs' shared out-of-frame alpha sequences were enriched in low generation probability. Rather than following the same donors, the conclusions depended on cross-sectional statistical analysis. The models gave estimates that fell short of the out-of-frame TCR alpha sharing seen in monozygotic twins. Beta out-of-frame sequences showed weaker excess twin sharing.

The same data also contributed to another study, on yellow fever vaccine responses in identical twins.

The sequence was collected from a young woman in good health. The chain is built from TRBV7-8 and TRBJ2-3; D assignment may be TRBD1 or TRBD2 (6 bases each). The specimen was PBMCs. This CDR3 is CASSLGLDRLTDTQYF. The CDR3 DNA reads as TGTGCCAGCAGCTTAGGACTAGACAGGCTCACAGATACGCAGTATTTT.